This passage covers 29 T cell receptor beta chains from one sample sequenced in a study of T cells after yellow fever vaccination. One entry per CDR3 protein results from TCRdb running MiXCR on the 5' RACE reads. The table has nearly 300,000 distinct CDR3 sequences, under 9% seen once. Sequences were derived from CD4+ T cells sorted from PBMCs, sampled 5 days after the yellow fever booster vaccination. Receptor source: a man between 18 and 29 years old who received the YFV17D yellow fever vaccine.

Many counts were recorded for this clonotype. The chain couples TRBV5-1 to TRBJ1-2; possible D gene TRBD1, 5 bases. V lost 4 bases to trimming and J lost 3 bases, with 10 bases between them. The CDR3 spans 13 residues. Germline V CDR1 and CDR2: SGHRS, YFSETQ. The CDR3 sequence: CASSAGGDYGYTF. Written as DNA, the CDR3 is TGCGCCAGCAGCGCTGGGGGGGACTATGGCTACACCTTC.

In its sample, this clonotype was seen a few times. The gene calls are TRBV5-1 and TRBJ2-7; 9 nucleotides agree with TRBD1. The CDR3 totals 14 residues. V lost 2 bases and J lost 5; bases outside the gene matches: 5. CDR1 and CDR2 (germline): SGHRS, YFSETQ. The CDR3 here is CASSLAGTGNEQYV. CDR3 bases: TGCGCCAGCAGCTTAGCCGGGACAGGGAACGAGCAGTACGTC.

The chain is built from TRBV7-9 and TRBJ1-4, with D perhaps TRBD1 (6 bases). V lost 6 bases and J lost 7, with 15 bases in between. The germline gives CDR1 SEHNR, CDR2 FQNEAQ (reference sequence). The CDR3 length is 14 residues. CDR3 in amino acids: CASSFRGISEKLFF. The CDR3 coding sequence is TGTGCCAGCAGTTTCAGGGGCATCTCTGAAAAACTGTTTTTT.

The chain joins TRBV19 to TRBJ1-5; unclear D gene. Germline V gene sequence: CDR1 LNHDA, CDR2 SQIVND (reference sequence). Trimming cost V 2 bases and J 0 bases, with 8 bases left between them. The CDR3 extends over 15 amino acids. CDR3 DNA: TGTGCCAGTAGTATATGGACGGTTAGCAATCAGCCCCAGCATTTT. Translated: CASSIWTVSNQPQHF.

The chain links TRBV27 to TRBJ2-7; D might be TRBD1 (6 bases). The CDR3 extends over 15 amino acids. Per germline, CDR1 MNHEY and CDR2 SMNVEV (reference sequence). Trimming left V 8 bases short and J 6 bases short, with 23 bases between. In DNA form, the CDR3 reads TGTGCCAGCGGGAGATTATCAGGGGTTCGAGTCGAGCAGTACGTC. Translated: CASGRLSGVRVEQYV.

The CDR3 loop reads CASSYGTSLNEQFF. The CDR3 DNA sequence: TGTGCCAGCAGTTACGGGACTAGCCTAAATGAGCAGTTCTTC. V and J are TRBV6-5 and TRBJ2-1; 9 bases line up with TRBD2. Germline V gives CDR1 MNHEY, CDR2 SVGAGI. The CDR3 extends over 14 amino acids. The ends lost 2 bases at V and 7 bases at J; junction bases unmatched: 3.

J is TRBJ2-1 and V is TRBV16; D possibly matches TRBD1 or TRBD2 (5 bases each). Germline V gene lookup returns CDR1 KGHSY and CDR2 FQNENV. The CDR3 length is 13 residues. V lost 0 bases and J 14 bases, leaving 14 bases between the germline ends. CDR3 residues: CASSQSAQGPKFF. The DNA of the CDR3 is TGTGCCAGCAGCCAATCCGCGCAGGGACCCAAGTTCTTC.

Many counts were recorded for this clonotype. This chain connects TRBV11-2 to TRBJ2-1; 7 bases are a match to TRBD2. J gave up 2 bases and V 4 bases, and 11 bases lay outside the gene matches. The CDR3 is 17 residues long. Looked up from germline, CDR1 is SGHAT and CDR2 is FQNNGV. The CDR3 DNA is TGTGCCAGCAGCTCGCAAAAAGCGGGGACGACCTACAATGAGCAGTTCTTC. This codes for CASSSQKAGTTYNEQFF.

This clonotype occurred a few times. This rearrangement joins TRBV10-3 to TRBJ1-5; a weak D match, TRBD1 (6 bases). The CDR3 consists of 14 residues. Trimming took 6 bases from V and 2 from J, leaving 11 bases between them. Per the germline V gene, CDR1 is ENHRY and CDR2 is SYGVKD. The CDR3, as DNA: TGTGCCATCAGCAGGGGTACCGGCAATCAGCCCCAGCATTTT. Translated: CAISRGTGNQPQHF.

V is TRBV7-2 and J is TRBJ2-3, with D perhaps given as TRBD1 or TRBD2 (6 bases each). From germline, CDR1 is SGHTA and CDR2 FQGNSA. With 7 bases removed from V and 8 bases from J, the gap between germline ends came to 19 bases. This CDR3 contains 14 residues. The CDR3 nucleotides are TGTGCCAGCACCCCCTGGGGAGAGGGGGGTACGCAGTATTTT. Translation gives CASTPWGEGGTQYF.

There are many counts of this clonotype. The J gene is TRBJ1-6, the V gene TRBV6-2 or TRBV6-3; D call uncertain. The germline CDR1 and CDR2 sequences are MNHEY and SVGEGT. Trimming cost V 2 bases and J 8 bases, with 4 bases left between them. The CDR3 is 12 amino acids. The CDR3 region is CASSYRDSPLHF. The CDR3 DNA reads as TGTGCCAGCAGTTACCGGGATTCACCCCTCCACTTT.

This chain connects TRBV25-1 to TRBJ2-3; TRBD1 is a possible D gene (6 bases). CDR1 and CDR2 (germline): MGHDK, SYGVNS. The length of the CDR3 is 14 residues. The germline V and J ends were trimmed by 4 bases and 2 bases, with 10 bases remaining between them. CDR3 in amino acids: CASSGTAYTDTQYF. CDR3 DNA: TGTGCCAGCAGTGGGACAGCGTACACAGATACGCAGTATTTT.

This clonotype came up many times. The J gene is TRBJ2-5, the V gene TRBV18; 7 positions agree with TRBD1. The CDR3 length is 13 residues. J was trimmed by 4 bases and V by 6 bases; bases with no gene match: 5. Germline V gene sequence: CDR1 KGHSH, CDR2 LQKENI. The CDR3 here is CASSPGQRETQYF. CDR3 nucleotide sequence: TGTGCCAGCTCCCCGGGACAGAGAGAGACCCAGTACTTC.

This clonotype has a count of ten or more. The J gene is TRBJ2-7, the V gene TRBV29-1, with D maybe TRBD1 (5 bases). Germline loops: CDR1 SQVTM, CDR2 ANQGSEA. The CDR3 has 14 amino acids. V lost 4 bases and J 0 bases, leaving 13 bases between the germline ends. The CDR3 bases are TGCAGCGTTGGCAGGGCAAGGAGCTCCTACGAGCAGTACTTC. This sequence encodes CSVGRARSSYEQYF.

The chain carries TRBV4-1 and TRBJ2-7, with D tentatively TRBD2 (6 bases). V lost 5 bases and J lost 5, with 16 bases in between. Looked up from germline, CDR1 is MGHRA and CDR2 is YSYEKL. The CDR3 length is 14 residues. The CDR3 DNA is TGCGCCAGCAGCTCCACCAGGAGGGGTCACGAGCAGTACTTC. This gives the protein CASSSTRRGHEQYF.

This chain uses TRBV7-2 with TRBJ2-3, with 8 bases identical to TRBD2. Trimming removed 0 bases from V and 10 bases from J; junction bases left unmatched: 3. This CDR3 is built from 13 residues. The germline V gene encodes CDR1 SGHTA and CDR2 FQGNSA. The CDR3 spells CASSLAREVPQYF. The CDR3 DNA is TGTGCCAGCAGCTTAGCGCGGGAGGTTCCGCAGTATTTT.

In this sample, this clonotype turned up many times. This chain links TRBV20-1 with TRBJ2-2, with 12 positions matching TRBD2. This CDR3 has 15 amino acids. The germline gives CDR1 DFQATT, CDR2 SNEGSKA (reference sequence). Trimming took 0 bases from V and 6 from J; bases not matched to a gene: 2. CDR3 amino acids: CSARDPSGGAGELFF. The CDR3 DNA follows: TGCAGTGCTAGAGATCCTAGCGGGGGGGCCGGGGAGCTGTTTTTT.

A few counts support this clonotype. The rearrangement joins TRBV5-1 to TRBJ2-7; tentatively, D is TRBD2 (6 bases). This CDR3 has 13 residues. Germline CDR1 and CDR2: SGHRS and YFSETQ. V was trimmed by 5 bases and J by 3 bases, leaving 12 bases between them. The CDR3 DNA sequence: TGCGCCAGCAGTCGTTCCGGGGGCTACGAGCAGTACTTC. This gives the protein CASSRSGGYEQYF.

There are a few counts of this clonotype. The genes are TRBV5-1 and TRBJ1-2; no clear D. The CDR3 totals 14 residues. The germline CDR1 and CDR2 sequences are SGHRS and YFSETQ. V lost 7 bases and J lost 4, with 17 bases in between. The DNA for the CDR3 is TGCGCCAGCCGATCGCGGTCCGGGATCTATGGCTACACCTTC. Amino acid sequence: CASRSRSGIYGYTF. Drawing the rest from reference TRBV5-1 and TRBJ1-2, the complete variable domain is KAGVTQTPRYLIKTRGQQVTLSCSPISGHRSVSWYQQTPGQGLQFLFEYFSETQRNKGNFPGRFSGRQFSNSRSEMNVSTLELGDSALYLCASRSRSGIYGYTFGSGTRLTVV.

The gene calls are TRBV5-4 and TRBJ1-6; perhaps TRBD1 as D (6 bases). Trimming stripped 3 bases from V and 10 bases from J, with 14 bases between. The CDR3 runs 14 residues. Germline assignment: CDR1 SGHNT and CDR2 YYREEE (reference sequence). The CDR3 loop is CASSSPKGDSPLHF. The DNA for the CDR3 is TGTGCCAGCAGCTCCCCCAAGGGGGACTCACCCCTCCACTTT.

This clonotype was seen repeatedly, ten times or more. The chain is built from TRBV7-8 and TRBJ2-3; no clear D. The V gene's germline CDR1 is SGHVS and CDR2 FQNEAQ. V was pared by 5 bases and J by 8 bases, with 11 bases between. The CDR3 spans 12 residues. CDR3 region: CASSQSLGTQYF. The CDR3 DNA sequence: TGTGCCAGCAGCCAATCTTTGGGTACGCAGTATTTT.

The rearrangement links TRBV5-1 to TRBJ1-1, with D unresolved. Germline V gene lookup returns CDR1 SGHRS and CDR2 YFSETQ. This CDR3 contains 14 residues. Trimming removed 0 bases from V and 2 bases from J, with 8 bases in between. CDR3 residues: CASSLVGENTEAFF. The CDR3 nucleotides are TGCGCCAGCAGCTTGGTCGGGGAAAACACTGAAGCTTTCTTT.

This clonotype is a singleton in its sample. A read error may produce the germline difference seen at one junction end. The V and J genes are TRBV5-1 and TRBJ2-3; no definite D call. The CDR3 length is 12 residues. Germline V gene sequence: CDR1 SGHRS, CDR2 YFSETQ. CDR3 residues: CASGLSRDTQYF. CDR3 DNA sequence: TGCGCCAGCGGGCTCAGCAGAGATACGCAGTATTTT.

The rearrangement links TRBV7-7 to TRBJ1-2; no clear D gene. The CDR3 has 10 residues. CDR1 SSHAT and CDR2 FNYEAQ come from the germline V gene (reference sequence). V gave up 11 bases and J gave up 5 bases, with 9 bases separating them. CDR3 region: CARIAYGYTF. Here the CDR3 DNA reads TGTGCCCGAATTGCGTATGGCTACACCTTC.

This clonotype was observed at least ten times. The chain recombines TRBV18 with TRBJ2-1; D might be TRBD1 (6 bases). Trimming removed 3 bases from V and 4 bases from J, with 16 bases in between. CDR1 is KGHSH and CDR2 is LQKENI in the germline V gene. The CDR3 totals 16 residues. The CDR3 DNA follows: TGTGCCAGCTCACCTTCAGGGGCCGGAACGTACAATGAGCAGTTCTTC. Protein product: CASSPSGAGTYNEQFF.

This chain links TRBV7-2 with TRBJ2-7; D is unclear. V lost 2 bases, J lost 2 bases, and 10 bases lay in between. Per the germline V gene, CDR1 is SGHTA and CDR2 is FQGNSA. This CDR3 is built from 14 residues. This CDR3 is CASSLWVRPYEQYF. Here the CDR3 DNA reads TGTGCCAGCAGCTTATGGGTCAGGCCCTACGAGCAGTACTTC.

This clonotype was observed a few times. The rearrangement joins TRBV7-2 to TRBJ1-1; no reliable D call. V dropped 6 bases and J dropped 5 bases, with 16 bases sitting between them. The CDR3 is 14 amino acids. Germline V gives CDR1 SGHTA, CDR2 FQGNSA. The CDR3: CASRPDLRDTEAFF. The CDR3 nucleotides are TGTGCCAGCAGGCCGGACCTCCGGGATACTGAAGCTTTCTTT.

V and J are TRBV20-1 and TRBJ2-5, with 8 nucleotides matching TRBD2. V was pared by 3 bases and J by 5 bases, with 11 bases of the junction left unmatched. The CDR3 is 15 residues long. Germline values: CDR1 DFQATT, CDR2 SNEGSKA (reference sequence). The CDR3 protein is CSASGGAGDAETQYF. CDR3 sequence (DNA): TGCAGTGCTAGCGGGGGGGCGGGGGACGCTGAGACCCAGTACTTC.

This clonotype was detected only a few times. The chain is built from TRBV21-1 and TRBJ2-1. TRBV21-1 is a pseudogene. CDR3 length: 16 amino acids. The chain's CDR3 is CASSKRYYNTYNEQFF. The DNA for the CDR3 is TGTGCCAGCAGCAAGAGGTACTACAATACTTACAATGAGCAGTTCTTC.